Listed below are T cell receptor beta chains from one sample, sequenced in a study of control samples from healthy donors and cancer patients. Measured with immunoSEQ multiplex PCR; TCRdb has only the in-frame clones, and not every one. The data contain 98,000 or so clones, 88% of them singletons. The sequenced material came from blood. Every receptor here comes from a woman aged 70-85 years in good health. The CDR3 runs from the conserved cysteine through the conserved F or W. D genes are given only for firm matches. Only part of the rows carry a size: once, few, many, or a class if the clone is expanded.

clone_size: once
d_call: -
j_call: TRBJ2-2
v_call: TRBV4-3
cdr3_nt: TGCGCCAGCAGCCAAGATATGGGCGCCGGGGAGCTGTTTTTT
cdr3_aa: CASSQDMGAGELFF

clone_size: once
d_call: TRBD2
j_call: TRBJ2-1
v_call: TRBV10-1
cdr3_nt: TGCGCCAGCAGTGAGGTAGCGGGGAGCTCCTACAATGAGCAGTTCTTC
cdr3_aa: CASSEVAGSSYNEQFF

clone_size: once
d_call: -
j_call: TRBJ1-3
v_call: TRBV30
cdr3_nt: TGTGCCTGGAGTACGGGGAGCCCTGGAAACACCATATATTTT
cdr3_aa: CAWSTGSPGNTIYF

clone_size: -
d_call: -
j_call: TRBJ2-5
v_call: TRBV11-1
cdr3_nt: TGTGCCAGCAGCCAAACCAGGGATTCGAAGACCCAGTACTTC
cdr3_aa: CASSQTRDSKTQYF

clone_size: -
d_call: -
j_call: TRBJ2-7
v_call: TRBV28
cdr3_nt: TGTGCCAGCAGTTTATTAATCCGCGAATACGAGCAGTACTTC
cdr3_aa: CASSLLIREYEQYF

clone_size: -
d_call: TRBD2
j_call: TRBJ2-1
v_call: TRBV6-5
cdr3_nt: TGTGCCAGCAGTAGACCAGCGGGGGCTCCTGATGAGCAGTTCTTC
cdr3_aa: CASSRPAGAPDEQFF

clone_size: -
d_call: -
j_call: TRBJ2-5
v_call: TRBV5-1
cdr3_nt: TGCGCCAGCAGCTTGGGGGGCGTTCAAGAGACCCAGTACTTC
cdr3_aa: CASSLGGVQETQYF

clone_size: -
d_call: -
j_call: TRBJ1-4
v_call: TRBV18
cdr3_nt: TGTGCCAGCTCACCGGGCGGAGAAGAAAAACTGTTTTTT
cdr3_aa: CASSPGGEEKLFF

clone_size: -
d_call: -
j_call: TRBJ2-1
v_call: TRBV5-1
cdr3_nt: TGCGCCAGCAGCTTGGAACAGGGCGGCAATGAGCAGTTCTTC
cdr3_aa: CASSLEQGGNEQFF

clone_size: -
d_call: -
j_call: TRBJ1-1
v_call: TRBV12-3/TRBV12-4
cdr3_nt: TGTGCCAGCAGTCCAGGCACTGAAGCTTTCTTT
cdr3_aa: CASSPGTEAFF

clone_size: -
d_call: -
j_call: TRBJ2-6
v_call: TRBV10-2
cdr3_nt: TGCGCCAGCGGGGGCCGCTCTGGGGCCAACGTCCTGACTTTC
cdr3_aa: CASGGRSGANVLTF

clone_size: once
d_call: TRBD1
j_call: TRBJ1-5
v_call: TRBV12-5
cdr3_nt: TGTGCTAGTGGCCGCGGGACAGGGGGCGCGGGAAGCAATCAGCCCCAGCATTTT
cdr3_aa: CASGRGTGGAGSNQPQHF

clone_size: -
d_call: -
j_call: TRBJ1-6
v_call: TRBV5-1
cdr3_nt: TGCGCCAGCTGTCCGGATATGAATAATTCACCCCTCCACTTT
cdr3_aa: CASCPDMNNSPLHF

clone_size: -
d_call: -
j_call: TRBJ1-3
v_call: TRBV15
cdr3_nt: TGTGCCACCAGCAGAGAGGGGGCAGGGACGCTCAACACCATATATTTT
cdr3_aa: CATSREGAGTLNTIYF

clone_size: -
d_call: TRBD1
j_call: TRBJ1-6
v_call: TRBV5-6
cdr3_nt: TGTGCCAGCACCCTTTCTTCACCGGGACAGAGCTCCTATAATTCACCCCTCCACTTT
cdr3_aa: CASTLSSPGQSSYNSPLHF

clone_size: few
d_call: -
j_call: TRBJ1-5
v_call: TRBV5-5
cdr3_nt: TGTGCCAGCAGCTTTGAAGGGAAGCAGCCCCAGCATTTT
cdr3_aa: CASSFEGKQPQHF

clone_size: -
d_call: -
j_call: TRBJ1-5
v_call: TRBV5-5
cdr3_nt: TGTGCCAGCAGCTTGATGATAGGGGACAGCAATCAGCCCCAGCATTTT
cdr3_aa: CASSLMIGDSNQPQHF

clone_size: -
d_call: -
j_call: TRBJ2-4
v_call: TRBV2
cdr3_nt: TGTGCCAGCAGTGAAAGGACCAAAAACATTCAGTACTTC
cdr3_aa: CASSERTKNIQYF

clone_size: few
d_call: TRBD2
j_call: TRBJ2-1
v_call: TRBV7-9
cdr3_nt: TGTGCCAGCAGCTTACTAGCGGGGGGACCAGGTGAGCAGTTCTTC
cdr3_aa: CASSLLAGGPGEQFF

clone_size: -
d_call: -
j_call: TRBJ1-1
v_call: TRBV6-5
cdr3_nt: TGTGCCAGCAGTTACCTCGGGGAGGGGACGACTGAAGCTTTCTTT
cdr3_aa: CASSYLGEGTTEAFF

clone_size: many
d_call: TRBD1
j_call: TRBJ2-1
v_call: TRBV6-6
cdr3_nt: TGTGCCAGCAGTTACTTTGACAGGGCCTACAATGAGCAGTTCTTC
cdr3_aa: CASSYFDRAYNEQFF

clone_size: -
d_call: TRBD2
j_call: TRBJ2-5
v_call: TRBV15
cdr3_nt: TGTGCCACCAGCAGAGAAGGGACTAGCCTCCAAGAGACCCAGTACTTC
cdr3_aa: CATSREGTSLQETQYF

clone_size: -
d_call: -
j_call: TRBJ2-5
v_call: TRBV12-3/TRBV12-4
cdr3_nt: TGTGCCAGCAGTCTACGAAGCCAAGAGACCCAGTACTTC
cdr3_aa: CASSLRSQETQYF

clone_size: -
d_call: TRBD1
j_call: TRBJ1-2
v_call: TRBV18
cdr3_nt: TGTGCCAGCTCACCGGGCAGGGGGTATGGCTACACCTTC
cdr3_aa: CASSPGRGYGYTF

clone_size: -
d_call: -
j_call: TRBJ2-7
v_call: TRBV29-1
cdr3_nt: TGCAGCGTTGAAGAGGGATCCTACGAGCAGTACTTC
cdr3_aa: CSVEEGSYEQYF

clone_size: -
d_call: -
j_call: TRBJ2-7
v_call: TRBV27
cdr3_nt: TGTGCCAGCAGTCACCTGAGGAAACGGACCTACGAGCAGTACTTC
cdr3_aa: CASSHLRKRTYEQYF

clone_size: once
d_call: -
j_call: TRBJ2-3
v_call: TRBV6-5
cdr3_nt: TGTGCCAGCAGCCCGACTCTGGGTACGCAGTATTTT
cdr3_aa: CASSPTLGTQYF

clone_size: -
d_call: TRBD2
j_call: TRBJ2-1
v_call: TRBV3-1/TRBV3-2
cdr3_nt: TGTGCCAGCAGCCCCCTCCGACTAGCGGGGGGGTACAATGAGCAGTTCTTC
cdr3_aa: CASSPLRLAGGYNEQFF